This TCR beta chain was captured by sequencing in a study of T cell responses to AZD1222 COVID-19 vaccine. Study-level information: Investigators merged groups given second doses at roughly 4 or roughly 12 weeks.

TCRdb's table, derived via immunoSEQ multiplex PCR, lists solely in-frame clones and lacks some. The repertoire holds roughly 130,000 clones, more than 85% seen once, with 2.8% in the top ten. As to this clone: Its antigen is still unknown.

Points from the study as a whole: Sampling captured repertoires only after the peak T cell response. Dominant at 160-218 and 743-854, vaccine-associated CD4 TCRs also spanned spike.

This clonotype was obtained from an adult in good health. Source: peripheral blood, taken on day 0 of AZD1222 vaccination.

The DNA of the CDR3 is TGTGCTAGTGGTTTGGTACCTTGGGGACAGGTCCCCTACGAGCAGTACTTC. Translation gives CASGLVPWGQVPYEQYF. The chain uses TRBV12-5 and TRBJ2-7, with 8 bases matching TRBD1. The CDR3 runs to 17 residues. The V gene's germline CDR1 is LGHNT and CDR2 FRNRAP. Germline trimming cut 0 bases from V and 2 bases from J; bases unmatched to any gene: 9.